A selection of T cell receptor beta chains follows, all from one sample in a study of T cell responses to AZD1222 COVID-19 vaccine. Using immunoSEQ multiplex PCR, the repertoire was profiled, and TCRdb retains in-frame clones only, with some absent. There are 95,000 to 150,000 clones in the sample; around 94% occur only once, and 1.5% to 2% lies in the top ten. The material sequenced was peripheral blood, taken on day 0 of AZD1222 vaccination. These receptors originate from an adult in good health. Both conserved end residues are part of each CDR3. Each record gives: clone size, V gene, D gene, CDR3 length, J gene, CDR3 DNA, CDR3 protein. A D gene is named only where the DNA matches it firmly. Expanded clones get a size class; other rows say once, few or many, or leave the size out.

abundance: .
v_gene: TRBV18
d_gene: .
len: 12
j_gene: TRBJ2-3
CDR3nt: TGTGCCAGCTCACCCCCCACAGATACGCAGTATTTT
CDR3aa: CASSPPTDTQYF

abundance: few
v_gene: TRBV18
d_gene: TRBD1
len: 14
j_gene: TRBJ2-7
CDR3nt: TGTGCCAGCTCACCTAACAGGGGGCTCTACGAGCAGTACTTC
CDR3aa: CASSPNRGLYEQYF

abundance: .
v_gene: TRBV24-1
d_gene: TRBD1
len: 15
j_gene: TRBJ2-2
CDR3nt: TGTGCCACCAGTGACGCACAGGGGGCGGGCGGGGAGCTGTTTTTT
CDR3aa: CATSDAQGAGGELFF

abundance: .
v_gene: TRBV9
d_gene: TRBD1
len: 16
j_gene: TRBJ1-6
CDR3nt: TGTGCCAGCAGCGGAGAACAGGGGACCTATAATTCACCCCTCCACTTT
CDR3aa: CASSGEQGTYNSPLHF

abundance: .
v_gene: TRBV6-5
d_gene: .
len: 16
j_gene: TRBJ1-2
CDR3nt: TGTGCCAGCAGTTCTTCAGGGGCGACAAGGTACTATGGCTACACCTTC
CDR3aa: CASSSSGATRYYGYTF

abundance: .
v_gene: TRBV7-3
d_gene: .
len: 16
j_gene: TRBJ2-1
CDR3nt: TGTGCCAGCAGCTTAAACCCGGGACCACCGTACAATGAGCAGTTCTTC
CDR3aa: CASSLNPGPPYNEQFF

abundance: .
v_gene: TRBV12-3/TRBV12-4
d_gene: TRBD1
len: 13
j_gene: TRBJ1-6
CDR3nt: TGTGCCAGCAGGTCACAGGGGGGTTCACCCCTCCACTTT
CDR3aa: CASRSQGGSPLHF

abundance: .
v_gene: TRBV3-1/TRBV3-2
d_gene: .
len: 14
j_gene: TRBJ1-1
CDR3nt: TGTGCCAGCAGCCAAGGTCAGCCGGTAGGAGAAGCTTTCTTT
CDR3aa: CASSQGQPVGEAFF

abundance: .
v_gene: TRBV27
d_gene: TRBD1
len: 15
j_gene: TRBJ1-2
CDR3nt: TGTGCCAGCAGTCCGGGTGAGGGACAGGTCTATGGCTACACCTTC
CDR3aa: CASSPGEGQVYGYTF

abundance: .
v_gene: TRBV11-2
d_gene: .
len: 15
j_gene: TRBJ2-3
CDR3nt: TGTGCCAGCAGCTTAGGACCAGACCGCACAGATACGCAGTATTTT
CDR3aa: CASSLGPDRTDTQYF

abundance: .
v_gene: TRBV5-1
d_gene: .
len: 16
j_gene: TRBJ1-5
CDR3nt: TGCGCCAGCAGCTTGGAGCCAGGGACCGGGAATCAGCCCCAGCATTTT
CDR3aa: CASSLEPGTGNQPQHF

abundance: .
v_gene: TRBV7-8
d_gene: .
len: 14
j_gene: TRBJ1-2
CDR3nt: TGTGCCAGCAGCTTAGAACAGCTGAACTATGGCTACACCTTC
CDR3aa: CASSLEQLNYGYTF

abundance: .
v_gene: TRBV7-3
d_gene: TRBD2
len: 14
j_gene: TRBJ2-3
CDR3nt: TGTGCCAGCAGCTTAAAACCGGGAGGGGATACGCAGTATTTT
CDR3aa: CASSLKPGGDTQYF

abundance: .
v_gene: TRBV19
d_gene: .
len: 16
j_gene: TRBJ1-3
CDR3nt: TGTGCCAGTAGTATGGGCGCCTACTCCTCTGGAAACACCATATATTTT
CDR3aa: CASSMGAYSSGNTIYF

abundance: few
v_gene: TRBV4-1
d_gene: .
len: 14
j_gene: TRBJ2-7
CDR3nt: TGCGCCAGCAGCCGGGCTGGGGAAGCGAACGAGCAGTACTTC
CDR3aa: CASSRAGEANEQYF

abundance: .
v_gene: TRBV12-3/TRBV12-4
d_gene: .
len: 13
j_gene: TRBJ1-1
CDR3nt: TGTGCCAGCAGTGCACAGGGAGACACTGAAGCTTTCTTT
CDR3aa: CASSAQGDTEAFF

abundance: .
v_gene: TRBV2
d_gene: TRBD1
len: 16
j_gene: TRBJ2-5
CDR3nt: TGTGCCAGCAGCCATAGTATGGACAGGGGGGTTGAGACCCAGTACTTC
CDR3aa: CASSHSMDRGVETQYF

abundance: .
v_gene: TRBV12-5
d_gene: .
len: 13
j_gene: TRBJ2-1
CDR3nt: TGTGCTAGTGCCCAGGGTCCGCTCAATGAGCAGTTCTTC
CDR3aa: CASAQGPLNEQFF

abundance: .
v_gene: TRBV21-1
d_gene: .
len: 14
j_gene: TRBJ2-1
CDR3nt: TGTGCCAGCAGCCTCTTTCTAGCGGACAATGAGCAGTTCTTC
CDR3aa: CASSLFLADNEQFF

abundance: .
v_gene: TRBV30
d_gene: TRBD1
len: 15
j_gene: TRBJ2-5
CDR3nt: TGTGCCTGGAGTTTTCACAGGGGGATGCAAGAGACCCAGTACTTC
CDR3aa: CAWSFHRGMQETQYF

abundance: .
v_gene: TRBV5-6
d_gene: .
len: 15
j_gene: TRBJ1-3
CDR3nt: TGTGCCAGCAGCTTGGGGCCAGGGAGCGGAAACACCATATATTTT
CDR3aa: CASSLGPGSGNTIYF

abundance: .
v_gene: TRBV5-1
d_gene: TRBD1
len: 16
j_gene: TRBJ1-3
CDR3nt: TGCGCCAGCAGCTTATGGGACAGTAACTCTGGAAACACCATATATTTT
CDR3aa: CASSLWDSNSGNTIYF